This T cell receptor (beta chain) emerged from a study of PD-1 blockade in mismatch repair-deficient tumors. The wider study: Patients had eleven to twelve mismatch repair-deficient cancer types, all previously treated and progressing.

The repertoire was sequenced with immunoSEQ multiplex PCR; TCRdb's copy has only in-frame clones and lacks some. Here the sample spans over 100,000 clones, more than 60% being singletons. PCR or immunohistochemistry showed mismatch repair deficiency in every enrolled patient. TCRs were sequenced from a few patients responding to pembrolizumab. Points from the study as a whole: After pembrolizumab, tumor-resident clones rose rapidly, then generally contracted before radiologic responses.

Germline CDR1 is SGHTA and CDR2 is FQGNSA. The CDR3 loop spans 12 amino acids. The ends were cut back, 0 bases at V and 9 bases at J, with 9 bases in the middle. Note on this clone: The antigen is undetermined.

The chain links TRBV7-2 to TRBJ2-7, with D perhaps TRBD2 (5 bases). The sample consisted of peripheral blood, taken just over 59 weeks after starting pembrolizumab. The TCR originated in an adult with mismatch repair-deficient cancer. In DNA form, the CDR3 reads TGTGCCAGCAGCTTAGCACAACGGGGGCAGTACTTC. This codes for CASSLAQRGQYF. Supplemented by reference TRBV7-2 and TRBJ2-7, the full variable domain reads GAGVSQSPSNKVTEKGKDVELRCDPISGHTALYWYRQSLGQGLEFLIYFQGNSAPDKSGLPSDRFSAERTGGSVSTLTIQRTQQEDSAVYLCASSLAQRGQYFGPGTRLTVT.